This TCR beta chain emerged from a study of CD8 T cells in Susac syndrome. Random-hexamer reverse transcription was applied to about 0.45 to 1 ug RNA. An immunoSEQ multiplex PCR amplified TCR beta CDR3 over 54 Vbeta and 13 Jbeta. TCRdb independently ran MiXCR on the immunoSEQ multiplex PCR reads; one entry per CDR3 protein. This table holds 150,000 to 200,000 distinct CDR3 sequences, around 94% found once. Sample: CD4+ T cells from PBMCs. The source of this sequence is a human donor with multiple sclerosis.

CDR3 amino acids: CSDLTGVNTEAFF. The DNA of the CDR3 is TGCAGCGACTTGACAGGGGTGAACACTGAAGCTTTCTTT. The V gene is TRBV29-1, the J gene TRBJ1-1; 8 positions agree with TRBD1. The CDR3 length is 13 residues. Looked up from germline, CDR1 is SQVTM and CDR2 is ANQGSEA. After removal of 7 bases from V and 0 bases from J, the junction contained 4 bases not matched to a gene.